One sample yielded the 3 T cell receptor beta chains listed below, sequenced in a study of T cell clones after liver transplantation. Profiling relied on immunoSEQ multiplex PCR, and the TCRdb table lists in-frame clones only, not all of them. In the table there are 45,000 to 55,000 clones, about 81% of which are singletons. The sequencing used CD4+ T cells from blood, collected before liver transplant. The receptor set was obtained from a human donor who received a liver transplant.

This clone was seen only a few times. This chain uses TRBV25-1 with TRBJ1-5; 7 bases are shared with TRBD1. CDR3 length: 13 amino acids. The ends lost 2 bases at V and 7 bases at J; junction bases unmatched: 2. CDR1 is MGHDK, CDR2 SYGVNS, per germline. The CDR3 is CASSEAGGQPQHF. In DNA, the CDR3 is TGTGCCAGCAGTGAAGCAGGGGGGCAGCCCCAGCATTTT. Full variable domain (remainder filled in from reference TRBV25-1 and TRBJ1-5): EADIYQTPRYLVIGTGKKITLECSQTMGHDKMYWYQQDPGMELHLIHYSYGVNSTEKGDLSSESTVSRIRTEHFPLTLESARPSHTSQYLCASSEAGGQPQHFGDGTRLSIL.

This rearrangement joins TRBV7-6 to TRBJ2-5, with D possibly matching TRBD2 (6 bases). CDR3 length: 14 amino acids. The V gene lost 1 base and the J gene lost 2 bases, with 8 bases spanning the gap. CDR1 and CDR2 from the germline V gene are SGHVS and FNYEAQ. The CDR3: CASSLEGRQETQYF. The CDR3 DNA reads TGTGCCAGCAGCTTAGAGGGGAGGCAAGAGACCCAGTACTTC.

The chain is built from TRBV25-1 and TRBJ1-6, with D hard to call. Trimming pared 1 base from V and 1 base from J, leaving 11 bases between. Per the germline V gene, CDR1 is MGHDK and CDR2 is SYGVNS. This CDR3 has 17 residues. CDR3: CASSELRPGSYNSPLHF. The CDR3 DNA sequence: TGTGCCAGCAGTGAATTGCGGCCGGGGTCCTATAATTCACCCCTCCACTTT.